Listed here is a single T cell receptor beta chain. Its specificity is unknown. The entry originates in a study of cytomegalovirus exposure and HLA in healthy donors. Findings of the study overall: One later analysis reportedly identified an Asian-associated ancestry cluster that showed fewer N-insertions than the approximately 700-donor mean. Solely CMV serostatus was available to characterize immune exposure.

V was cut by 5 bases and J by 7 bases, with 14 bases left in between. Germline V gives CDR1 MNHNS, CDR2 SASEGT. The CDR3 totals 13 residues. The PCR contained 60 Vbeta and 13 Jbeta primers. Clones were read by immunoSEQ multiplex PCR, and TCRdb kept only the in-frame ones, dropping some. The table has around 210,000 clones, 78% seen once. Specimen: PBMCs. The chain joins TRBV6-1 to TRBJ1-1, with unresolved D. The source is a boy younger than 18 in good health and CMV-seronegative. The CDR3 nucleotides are TGTGCCAGCAGTCCCGACCGCGGGGATGAAGCTTTCTTT. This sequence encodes CASSPDRGDEAFF.